The present TCR beta chain was sequenced within a study of siplizumab effects on memory and regulatory T cells. Study-level points and caveats: There was no confirmation of the suppressive function of proliferating Tregs from siplizumab cultures.

The study assayed approximately 100,000 TCR templates per sample. Generated by immunoSEQ multiplex PCR, the TCRdb table keeps only in-frame clones and is missing some. The data show approximately 100,000 clones, with 93% seen just once and roughly 0.17% held by the top ten. Germline V gene data show CDR1 as SGHKS and CDR2 as YYEKEE (reference sequence). The CDR3 is 15 residues long. The V and J ends lost 0 bases and 0 bases respectively, with 7 bases between them. Details on this clone: Its antigen is still unknown.

The V call is TRBV5-5, the J call TRBJ1-5; D remains unclear. This receptor was identified in a human donor in good health. The sample was non-Treg CD4+ T cells sorted from blood. The CDR3 coding sequence is TGTGCCAGCAGCTTGGAGCCCTATAGCAATCAGCCCCAGCATTTT. Protein sequence: CASSLEPYSNQPQHF.